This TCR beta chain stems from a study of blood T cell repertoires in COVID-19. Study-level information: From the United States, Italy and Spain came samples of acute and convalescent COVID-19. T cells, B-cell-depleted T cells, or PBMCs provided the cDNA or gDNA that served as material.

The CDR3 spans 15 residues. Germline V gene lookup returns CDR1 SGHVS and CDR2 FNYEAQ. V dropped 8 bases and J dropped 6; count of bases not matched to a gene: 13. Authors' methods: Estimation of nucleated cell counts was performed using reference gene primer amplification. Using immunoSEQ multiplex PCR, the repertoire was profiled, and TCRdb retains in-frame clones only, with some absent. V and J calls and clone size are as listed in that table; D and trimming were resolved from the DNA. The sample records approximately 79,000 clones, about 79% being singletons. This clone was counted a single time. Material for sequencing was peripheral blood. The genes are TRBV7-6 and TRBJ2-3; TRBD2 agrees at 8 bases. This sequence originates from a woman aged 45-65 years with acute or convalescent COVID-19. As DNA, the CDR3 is TGTGCCAGCGTTACCGGGACTAGATATCCTGATACGCAGTATTTT. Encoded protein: CASVTGTRYPDTQYF.